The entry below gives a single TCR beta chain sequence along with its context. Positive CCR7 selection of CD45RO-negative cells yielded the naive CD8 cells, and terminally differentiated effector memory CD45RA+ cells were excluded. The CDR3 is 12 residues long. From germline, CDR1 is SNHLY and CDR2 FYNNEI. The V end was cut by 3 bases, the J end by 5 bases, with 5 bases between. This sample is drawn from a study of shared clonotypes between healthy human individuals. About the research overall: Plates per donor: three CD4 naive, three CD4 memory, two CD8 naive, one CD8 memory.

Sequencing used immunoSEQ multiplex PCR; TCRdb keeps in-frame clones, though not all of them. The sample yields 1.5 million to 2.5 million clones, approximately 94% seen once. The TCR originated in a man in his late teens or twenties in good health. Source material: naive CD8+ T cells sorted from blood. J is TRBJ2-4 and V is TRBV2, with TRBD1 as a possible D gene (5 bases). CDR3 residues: CASSDRENIQYF. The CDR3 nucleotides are TGTGCCAGCAGTGACAGGGAAAACATTCAGTACTTC.